This T cell receptor (beta chain) was identified in a study of blood T cell repertoires in COVID-19. Study overall: Acute and convalescent COVID-19 samples came from the United States, Italy and Spain.

Germline V gives CDR1 SEHNR, CDR2 FQNEAQ (reference sequence). Trimming cost V 1 base and J 4 bases; bases outside gene matches: 9. The CDR3 has 17 residues. Assay used: immunoSEQ multiplex PCR; TCRdb lists only in-frame clones, some missing. Altogether 400,000 to 450,000 clones are present, approximately 91% being singletons, with the ten largest covering about 1.4%. This chain uses TRBV7-9 with TRBJ1-3; 8 nucleotides match TRBD1. Specimen: peripheral blood. The origin of this receptor is a woman aged 40 to 50 with COVID-19, enrolled during active disease. CDR3 sequence: CASSLEGQGAPGNTIYF. The CDR3 DNA reads TGTGCCAGCAGCTTAGAAGGTCAGGGGGCGCCGGGAAACACCATATATTTT.